This T cell receptor beta chain emerged from a study of T cells in Graves' hyperthyroidism and ophthalmopathy. About the study: Any treatment followed the collection of peripheral blood at initial diagnosis.

Trimming took off 6 bases at V and 5 bases at J, with 11 bases between the two ends. Germline V lookup: CDR1 SGHAT, CDR2 FQNNGV. This CDR3 comprises 12 residues. The investigators amplified TCR beta CDR3 regions from RNA transcripts. Researchers ran a first-round RT-PCR on the TCR CDR3 using the HTBI primer set. TCRdb re-analysed the multiplex PCR reads in MiXCR, keeping a single row per CDR3 protein. The table shows approximately 690,000 distinct CDR3 sequences, with about a fifth occurring only once. Ophthalmopathy patients had moderate-to-severe active disease, CAS ≥3, NOSPECS ≥4, and disease duration under 3 months. Clinical symptoms, serum thyroxine and TRAb, thyroid ultrasound and orbital computed tomography were used for the diagnoses. Fresh peripheral blood, 7.5 to 10 ml, was the source of the PBMCs.

Sequenced: blood. The receptor's source is a man aged 25-45 years with Graves' ophthalmopathy. The rearrangement joins TRBV11-2 to TRBJ2-7, with TRBD1 as a possible D gene (6 bases). As DNA, the CDR3 is TGTGCCAGCAGTCACAGGGTCCACGAGCAGTACTTC. Protein sequence: CASSHRVHEQYF.